The present entry profiles one T cell receptor beta chain with its context. In the authors' workflow: From reference gene primer amplification, estimates of nucleated cell counts were derived. Measured with immunoSEQ multiplex PCR; TCRdb has only the in-frame clones, and not every one. The DNA gave D and trimming, while V, J and clone size come from that table. The repertoire holds 25,000 to 35,000 clones, with approximately 85% as singletons. CDR1 and CDR2 (germline): SQVTM, ANQGSEA. The CDR3 sequence is 14 residues long. V was trimmed by 6 bases and J by 5 bases, leaving 18 bases between them. The data derive from a study of blood T cell repertoires in COVID-19. Study overall: PBMCs, B-cell-depleted T cells, or T cells provided the cDNA or gDNA that made up the material.

The chain recombines TRBV29-1 with TRBJ2-3; possible D gene TRBD2, 5 bases. Input material: peripheral blood. This clonotype originated in a man in his 60s with active COVID-19. Written as DNA, the CDR3 is TGCAGCGTCCGAGGGCACGGGATAATAGATACGCAGTATTTT. Amino acids: CSVRGHGIIDTQYF.